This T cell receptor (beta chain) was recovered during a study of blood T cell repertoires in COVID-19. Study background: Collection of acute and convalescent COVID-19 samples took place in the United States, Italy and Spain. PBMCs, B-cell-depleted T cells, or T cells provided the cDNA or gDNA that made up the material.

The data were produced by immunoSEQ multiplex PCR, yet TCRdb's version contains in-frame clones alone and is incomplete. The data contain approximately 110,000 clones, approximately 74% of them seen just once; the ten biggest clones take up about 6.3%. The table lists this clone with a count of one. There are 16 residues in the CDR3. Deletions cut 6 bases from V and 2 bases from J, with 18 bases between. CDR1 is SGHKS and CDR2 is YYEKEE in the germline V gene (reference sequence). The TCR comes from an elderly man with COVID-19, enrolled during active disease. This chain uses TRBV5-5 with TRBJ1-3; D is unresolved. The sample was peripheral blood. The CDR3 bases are TGTGCCAGCACCGCCCCAGGCCTAACGACTGGAAACACCATATATTTT. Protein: CASTAPGLTTGNTIYF.